This T cell receptor beta chain was captured in a study of cytomegalovirus exposure and HLA in healthy donors. Overall study: Early on, a data release was issued that held 65 million to 100 million unique TCRs from HLA-typed donors. Study-level points and caveats: Follow-up analysis found HLA locus-dependent TCR association rates, highest for DRB1 and lowest for HLA-C. Reportedly, HLA-A and HLA-B alleles of most subjects were accurately predicted from TCR beta.

PCR was performed using 60 Vbeta and 13 Jbeta primers. Sequencing used immunoSEQ multiplex PCR; TCRdb keeps in-frame clones, though not all of them. In total, the table holds under 150,000 clones. All donors participated as healthy donors of bone marrow. As to this clone: Its antigen is as yet unknown.

V lost 11 bases and J lost 0, with 13 bases in between. The CDR3 extends over 13 amino acids. In germline, CDR1 is LNHNV, CDR2 YYDKDF (reference sequence). Specimen: PBMCs. The chain uses TRBV15 and TRBJ1-1, with D perhaps TRBD1 (6 bases). This receptor was taken from a man between 40 and 49 years old in good health and CMV-seronegative. The CDR3 sequence: CAAGTPMNTEAFF. The DNA of the CDR3 is TGTGCCGCTGGGACACCCATGAACACTGAAGCTTTCTTT.